This is a list of T cell receptor beta chains from one sample in a study of blood T cell repertoires in COVID-19. Method: immunoSEQ multiplex PCR; TCRdb's copy keeps in-frame clones and lacks some. The data contain around 30,000 clones, roughly 87% of them singletons. Sequenced input: peripheral blood. These receptors were obtained from a human donor in a cohort sampled during active COVID-19. Both conserved end residues are part of each CDR3. The order of the fields is D gene, J gene, CDR3 length, V gene, CDR3 protein. The D gene is left open where the match is weak.

D gene: .; J gene: TRBJ1-5; CDR3 length: 15; V gene: TRBV7-2; CDR3 protein: CASSFVVSEDQPQHF
D gene: .; J gene: TRBJ2-3; CDR3 length: 12; V gene: TRBV2; CDR3 protein: CASSELVWMQYF
D gene: .; J gene: TRBJ1-4; CDR3 length: 14; V gene: TRBV5-5; CDR3 protein: CASSSRIQGEKLFF
D gene: .; J gene: TRBJ1-4; CDR3 length: 17; V gene: TRBV10-3; CDR3 protein: CAISDQPAGQGYEKLFF
D gene: .; J gene: TRBJ2-1; CDR3 length: 15; V gene: TRBV6-2/TRBV6-3; CDR3 protein: CASSYFGPLSNEQFF
D gene: .; J gene: TRBJ1-1; CDR3 length: 13; V gene: TRBV6-1; CDR3 protein: CASSEYRNTEAFF
D gene: TRBD2; J gene: TRBJ2-7; CDR3 length: 16; V gene: TRBV6-2/TRBV6-3; CDR3 protein: CASSSPSRTRTSEQYF
D gene: .; J gene: TRBJ1-2; CDR3 length: 15; V gene: TRBV9; CDR3 protein: CASSVSPDSIYGYTF
D gene: TRBD2; J gene: TRBJ2-3; CDR3 length: 16; V gene: TRBV7-9; CDR3 protein: CASSPPLAGRTDTQYF
D gene: TRBD1; J gene: TRBJ2-1; CDR3 length: 14; V gene: TRBV5-4; CDR3 protein: CASYGDREINEQFF
D gene: TRBD1; J gene: TRBJ2-2; CDR3 length: 15; V gene: TRBV5-1; CDR3 protein: CASSLRTGYSGELFF